This T cell receptor (beta chain) was identified in a study of cytomegalovirus exposure and HLA in healthy donors. CDR3 length equals 11 residues. V dropped 7 bases and J dropped 4 bases, with 10 bases sitting between them. Germline CDR1 SQVTM, CDR2 ANQGSEA. Regarding this clone: What it recognizes is unknown.

Study-wide findings and caveats: In an earlier analysis, productive rearrangement rates for most beta V segments clustered near 87% or 30%.

PCR amplification relied on 60 Vbeta primers (plus 13 Jbeta primers). Here immunoSEQ multiplex PCR was the method, and the copy in TCRdb shows in-frame clones only, minus some. The sample shows roughly 100,000 clones, 75% of them seen only once. The source is a man between 45 and 60 years old in good health and CMV-seronegative. V usage is TRBV29-1 and J usage is TRBJ1-2; D not resolved. Sequenced: PBMCs. The CDR3 bases are TGCAGCGCCCAGATTTCCTATGGCTACACCTTC. The encoded protein is CSAQISYGYTF.